Below, one TCR beta chain is given with its context. As yet, its antigen is unknown. V shed 6 bases and J 8 bases; nucleotides not matched to a gene: 14. Per the germline V gene, CDR1 is SGHTA and CDR2 is FQGTGA. The CDR3 runs to 16 residues. The data stem from a study of cytomegalovirus exposure and HLA in healthy donors. Study information: From donors who were HLA-typed, an early data release held around 80 million unique TCRs.

PCR was performed using 60 Vbeta and 13 Jbeta primers. The table came from immunoSEQ multiplex PCR; TCRdb's copy has only in-frame clones and leaves some out. The sample totals about 39,000 clones. Study-wide results and limits: Association of a missense DCLRE1C variant with TCR beta V- and J-gene trimming was reported in a later analysis.

This TCR was recovered from a male donor in good health and CMV-seronegative. This rearrangement joins TRBV7-3 to TRBJ1-2, with 11 bases aligning to TRBD1. Source material: PBMCs. The CDR3 sequence is CASSLGASGQGGGYTF. CDR3 in DNA: TGTGCCAGCAGTCTAGGAGCATCGGGACAGGGGGGCGGCTACACCTTC.